This T cell receptor (beta chain) stems from a study of blood T cell repertoires in COVID-19. Overall study context: From T cells, B-cell-depleted T cells, or PBMCs came the material, which was cDNA or gDNA.

The CDR3 spans 18 residues. Trimming took off 4 bases at V and 0 bases at J, with 20 bases between the two ends. Germline CDR1 and CDR2: MDHEN and SYDVKM. Original handling: Amplified reference gene primers provided the basis for estimating nucleated cell counts. Profiling relied on immunoSEQ multiplex PCR, and the TCRdb table lists in-frame clones only, not all of them. That table gives V, J and clone size, and the DNA gave D and trimming. The table includes 200,000 to 300,000 clones, roughly 83% detected once. Sequencing was performed on peripheral blood. The chain uses TRBV28 and TRBJ2-3, with D tentatively TRBD2 (6 bases). The receptor comes from a man at least 80 years old with acute or convalescent COVID-19. CDR3 DNA sequence: TGTGCCAGCAGTTCAAGTCGCCCTCTAGCGAGGAGCACAGATACGCAGTATTTT. Translated, it gives CASSSSRPLARSTDTQYF.